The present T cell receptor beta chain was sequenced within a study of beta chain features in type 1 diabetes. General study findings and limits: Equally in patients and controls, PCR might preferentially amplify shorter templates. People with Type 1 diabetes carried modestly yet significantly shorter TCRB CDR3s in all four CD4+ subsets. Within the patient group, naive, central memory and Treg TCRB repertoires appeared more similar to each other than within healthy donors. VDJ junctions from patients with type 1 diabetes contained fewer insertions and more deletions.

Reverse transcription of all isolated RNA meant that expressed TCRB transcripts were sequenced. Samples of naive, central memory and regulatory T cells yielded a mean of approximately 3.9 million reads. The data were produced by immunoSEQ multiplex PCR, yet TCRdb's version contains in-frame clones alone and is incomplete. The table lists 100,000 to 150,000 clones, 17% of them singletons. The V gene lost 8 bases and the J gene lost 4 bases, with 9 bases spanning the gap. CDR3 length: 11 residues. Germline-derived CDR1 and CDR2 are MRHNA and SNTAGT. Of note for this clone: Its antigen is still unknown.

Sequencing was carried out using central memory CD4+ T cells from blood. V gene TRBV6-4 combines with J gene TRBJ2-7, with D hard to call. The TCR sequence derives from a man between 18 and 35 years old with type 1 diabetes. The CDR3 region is CASPDGYEQYF. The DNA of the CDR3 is TGTGCCAGCCCGGACGGATACGAGCAGTACTTC.